These 27 T cell receptor beta chains were sequenced from one sample in a study. MiXCR, run by TCRdb on the 5' RACE reads, gives a single entry per CDR3 protein. This repertoire shows 8,500 to 14,000 distinct CDR3 sequences, about 50% found once; its top ten account for roughly 12%. What was sequenced was tumor-infiltrating naive CD4+ T cells sorted from the breast tumor. The subset: naive CD4+ T cells, CD4+CD45RA+CD25-. These receptor sequences come from a female donor with breast cancer.

The chain joins TRBV6-1 to TRBJ1-4; a possible D gene is TRBD1 (5 bases). Looked up from germline, CDR1 is MNHNS and CDR2 is SASEGT. The V end lost 8 bases, the J end lost 11 bases, and 21 bases lay between the germline ends. The CDR3 consists of 14 residues. DNA of the CDR3: TGTGCCAGCGAGATCGGGACCACATTACGGAAACTGTTTTTT. Amino acid sequence: CASEIGTTLRKLFF.

The chain combines TRBV10-2 with TRBJ1-1; weak D call: TRBD1 (5 bases). Germline V gene sequence: CDR1 WSHSY, CDR2 SAAADI. Trimming pared 8 bases from V and 0 bases from J, leaving 13 bases between. The CDR3 length is 14 residues. CDR3 bases: TGCGCCAGCGGCCTGGACAACATGAACACTGAAGCTTTCTTT. Translated: CASGLDNMNTEAFF.

This clonotype appeared once. CDR3 in amino acids: CASSTVGASLYF. The CDR3 bases are TGTGCCAGCAGTACGGTCGGCGCCTCGCTGTACTTC. The rearrangement links TRBV28 to TRBJ2-7; D gene unclear. The CDR3 spans 12 residues. Trimming took off 5 bases at V and 12 bases at J, with 17 bases between the two ends. Germline V CDR1 and CDR2: MDHEN, SYDVKM.

This CDR3 reads CSASRLSNQPQHF. The CDR3 coding sequence is TGCAGTGCTAGCAGACTTAGCAATCAGCCCCAGCATTTT. The V and J genes are TRBV20-1 and TRBJ1-5; D not resolved. The CDR3 is made up of 13 amino acids. Germline values: CDR1 DFQATT, CDR2 SNEGSKA (reference sequence). Between the trimmed V and J ends, which lost 3 bases and 0 bases, there was a span of 6 bases.

Note on this clonotype: Mismatch with germline at one junction end may stem from a read error. The V call is TRBV6-6, the J call TRBJ2-1; possibly TRBD1 or TRBD2 for D (5 bases each). Germline CDR1 MNHNY, CDR2 SVGAGI (reference sequence). The CDR3 extends over 12 amino acids. CDR3 sequence: CTSSEIGGWAFF. The CDR3 DNA follows: TGTACCAGCAGCGAAATTGGGGGTTGGGCGTTCTTC.

V gene TRBV18 combines with J gene TRBJ2-2, with unresolved D. V was cut by 0 bases and J by 6 bases, with 8 bases left in between. The length of the CDR3 is 14 residues. Per the germline V gene, CDR1 is KGHSH and CDR2 is LQKENI. The CDR3 spells CASSPPGYSGELFF. The CDR3 bases are TGTGCCAGCTCACCACCGGGATATTCCGGGGAGCTGTTTTTT.

Regarding this clonotype: A read error may be the cause here, since a much bigger clone is one base away. The V and J genes are TRBV29-1 and TRBJ1-3; D remains unclear. Germline CDR1 is SQVTM and CDR2 is ANQGSEA. There are 12 residues in the CDR3. CDR3 nucleotides: TGCAACGTTGTCAGCTCTGGAAACACCATATATTTT. Translated, it gives CNVVSSGNTIYF.

V usage is TRBV30 and J usage is TRBJ2-1; 10 bases fit TRBD2. There are 18 residues in the CDR3. The V segment lost 4 bases and the J segment 1 base; nucleotides outside the gene matches: 13. Germline assignment: CDR1 GTSNPN and CDR2 SVGIG (reference sequence). DNA of the CDR3: TGTGCCTGGATACCCGGTGGGCTAGCGGGGGTATCCTACAATGAGCAGTTCTTC. It yields the protein CAWIPGGLAGVSYNEQFF.

The CDR3 region is CASSPVGTTDTQYF. DNA of the CDR3: TGTGCCAGCAGCCCGGTAGGGACCACAGATACGCAGTATTTT. This chain uses TRBV7-3 with TRBJ2-3, with D perhaps matching TRBD1 or TRBD2 (5 bases each). V was clipped by 5 bases and J by 2 bases, with 11 bases between them. This CDR3 region has 14 residues. Germline values: CDR1 SGHTA, CDR2 FQGTGA.

This clonotype was seen only a few times. Here the CDR3 DNA reads TGTGCCATCACCGAGTCGACCAGGGAAAGTGGCTACACCTTC. This translates into CAITESTRESGYTF. This chain joins TRBV10-3 and TRBJ1-2; TRBD1 might be the D (5 bases). The CDR3 runs 14 residues. Germline assignment: CDR1 ENHRY and CDR2 SYGVKD. The V end was cut by 7 bases, the J end by 7 bases, with 19 bases between.

The V and J genes are TRBV12-3 or TRBV12-4 and TRBJ1-2, with D maybe TRBD1 (6 bases). V lost 2 bases and J 2 bases, leaving 18 bases between the germline ends. This CDR3 is built from 17 residues. CDR3 sequence (DNA): TGTGCCAGCAGTTTAAACCAGCGGACAGCCCTCAACTATGGCTACACCTTC. This codes for CASSLNQRTALNYGYTF.

This CDR3 reads CASSQGLRRDISYEQYF. The CDR3 bases are TGTGCCAGCAGCCAAGGCCTTCGGCGGGACATATCCTACGAGCAGTACTTC. This chain links TRBV4-2 with TRBJ2-7; D is tentatively TRBD1 or TRBD2 (6 bases each). CDR1 LGHNA and CDR2 YNFKEQ come from the germline V gene. This CDR3 has 17 residues. V was pared by 1 base and J by 1 base, with 17 bases between.

A remark on this clonotype: The junction departs from germline at one end; a sequencing error may be responsible. The V call is TRBV24-1, the J call TRBJ2-5; D assignment may be TRBD1 or TRBD2 (5 bases each). The CDR3 covers 11 residues. Germline V gives CDR1 KGHDR, CDR2 SFDVKD. The CDR3 bases are TGTGCCACCGGTGAGGCCGGGACCCGGTACTTC. It codes for CATGEAGTRYF.

The chain links TRBV20-1 to TRBJ2-1, with 9 bases matching TRBD2. Germline values: CDR1 DFQATT, CDR2 SNEGSKA (reference sequence). CDR3 length: 15 amino acids. Losses at the gene ends were 6 bases for V and 3 bases for J; bases not matched to a gene: 9. The chain's CDR3 is CSASTGTSIYNEQFF. CDR3 DNA sequence: TGCAGTGCCTCTACCGGGACTAGCATCTACAATGAGCAGTTCTTC.

V and J are TRBV6-2 or TRBV6-3 and TRBJ2-2, with D unclear. CDR3 length: 13 residues. The germline gives CDR1 MNHEY, CDR2 SVGEGT. V lost 5 bases, J lost 5 bases, and 9 bases lay in between. DNA of the CDR3: TGTGCCAGCAGTAAGAGAGAAACCGGGGAGCTGTTTTTT. Translating gives CASSKRETGELFF.

A few counts support this clonotype. The gene calls are TRBV7-2 and TRBJ2-1, with 9 bases lining up with TRBD2. Germline V gene sequence: CDR1 SGHTA, CDR2 FQGNSA. The CDR3 totals 15 residues. The V and J ends lost 6 bases and 5 bases, in that order; junction bases with no gene match: 8. CDR3 amino acids: CASREAGGINNEQFF. The CDR3 DNA follows: TGTGCCAGCAGGGAAGCGGGAGGAATTAACAATGAGCAGTTCTTC. Looking up the rest from reference TRBV7-2 and TRBJ2-1 gives the full variable domain: GAGVSQSPSNKVTEKGKDVELRCDPISGHTALYWYRQSLGQGLEFLIYFQGNSAPDKSGLPSDRFSAERTGGSVSTLTIQRTQQEDSAVYLCASREAGGINNEQFFGPGTRLTVL.

This chain connects TRBV5-5 to TRBJ2-1; D is uncertain. V lost 1 base to trimming and J lost 0 bases, with 11 bases between them. Germline CDR1 reads SGHKS; CDR2 reads YYEKEE (reference sequence). This CDR3 region has 16 residues. The CDR3 bases are TGTGCCAGCAGCTTGTTTGTTGGAAGCTCCTACAATGAGCAGTTCTTC. Translating it yields CASSLFVGSSYNEQFF.

This clonotype was detected a few times. J is TRBJ2-7 and V is TRBV12-3 or TRBV12-4; TRBD1 aligns across 7 bases. The V and J ends lost 6 bases and 0 bases, in that order; junction bases with no gene match: 8. The CDR3 contains 15 residues. The CDR3 DNA sequence: TGTGCCAGCAGCTTCGGACAGGCGAGCTCCTACGAGCAGTACTTC. Translating it yields CASSFGQASSYEQYF.

This clonotype was observed a handful of times. The chain has TRBV29-1 and TRBJ1-1; 8 bases map to TRBD1. The J segment lost 4 bases and the V segment lost 6 bases, leaving 4 bases of the junction unmatched. The germline V gene encodes CDR1 SQVTM and CDR2 ANQGSEA. The CDR3 loop spans 12 amino acids. CDR3 amino acids: CSVTGGITEAFF. For the CDR3, the DNA is TGCAGCGTAACAGGGGGGATCACTGAAGCTTTCTTT.

This clonotype was recorded once. The chain is built from TRBV20-1 and TRBJ2-2, with 9 bases lining up with TRBD2. Germline V gene lookup returns CDR1 DFQATT and CDR2 SNEGSKA (reference sequence). This CDR3 has 14 amino acids. The J segment lost 1 base and the V segment lost 5 bases, leaving 2 bases of the junction unmatched. The CDR3 is CSAVTSGNTGELFF. The CDR3 DNA reads as TGCAGTGCTGTGACTAGCGGGAACACCGGGGAGCTGTTTTTT.

About this clonotype: The CDR3 end shows no conserved phenylalanine or tryptophan, and so a read error is likely. The rearrangement links TRBV4-1 to TRBJ2-3; 7 nucleotides match TRBD2. The ends lost 0 bases at V and 2 bases at J; junction bases unmatched: 8. Germline CDR1 MGHRA, CDR2 YSYEKL. This CDR3 has 17 amino acids. CDR3 nucleotides: TGCGCCAGCAGCCAAGATCGGGCGGGAGTGTACACAGATACGCAGTATTCT. This encodes CASSQDRAGVYTDTQYS.

The gene calls are TRBV5-1 and TRBJ2-7; TRBD1 aligns across 10 bases. After removal of 0 bases from V and 7 bases from J, the junction contained 7 bases not matched to a gene. This CDR3 has 15 amino acids. Germline loops: CDR1 SGHRS, CDR2 YFSETQ. The DNA for the CDR3 is TGCGCCAGCAGCTTGGAGGGACAGGGGATTGGGGAGCAGTACGTC. It translates to CASSLEGQGIGEQYV.

The chain has TRBV10-2 and TRBJ2-3; 8 positions agree with TRBD2. This CDR3 comprises 15 residues. Germline loops: CDR1 WSHSY, CDR2 SAAADI. The V gene end was trimmed by 6 bases and the J gene end by 0 bases; junction bases not matched to a gene: 5. CDR3 sequence (DNA): TGCGCCAGCAGCTCCCCTAGCGGGAGCACAGATACGCAGTATTTT. Protein sequence: CASSSPSGSTDTQYF.

This clonotype was detected only a few times. The V call is TRBV20-1, the J call TRBJ1-1; tentatively, D is TRBD1 (6 bases). Trimming removed 3 bases at V and 0 bases at J, with 8 bases between. The CDR3 is made up of 13 amino acids. Germline V gives CDR1 DFQATT, CDR2 SNEGSKA (reference sequence). The CDR3 DNA follows: TGCAGTGCTAGCGGACAGTTGAACACTGAAGCTTTCTTT. Translation gives CSASGQLNTEAFF.

The table lists this clonotype with a few counts. The CDR3 DNA reads as TGCAGTGCAACCCCGACGGGTCACGGGAGTACTGGGGAGACCCAGTACTTC. Its protein is CSATPTGHGSTGETQYF. The chain uses TRBV20-1 and TRBJ2-5; D perhaps matches TRBD2 (6 bases). The CDR3 runs to 17 residues. Germline assignment: CDR1 DFQATT and CDR2 SNEGSKA (reference sequence). Between the trimmed V and J ends, which lost 6 bases and 5 bases, there was a span of 28 bases.

The chain links TRBV5-1 to TRBJ2-2, with a tentative D call TRBD1 (5 bases). Germline loops: CDR1 SGHRS, CDR2 YFSETQ. The length of the CDR3 is 13 residues. Deletions cut 4 bases from V and 5 bases from J, with 9 bases between. The chain's CDR3 is CASSQKGTGELFF. CDR3 nucleotides: TGCGCCAGCAGCCAAAAGGGGACCGGGGAGCTGTTTTTT.

The V gene is TRBV20-1, the J gene TRBJ2-1, with TRBD2 identical over 16 bases. Germline CDR1 and CDR2: DFQATT and SNEGSKA (reference sequence). The length of the CDR3 is 19 residues. V was pared by 0 bases and J by 4 bases, with 9 bases of the junction left unmatched. The CDR3 region is CSARDLGTSGRASYNEQFF. DNA for the CDR3: TGCAGTGCTAGAGATTTAGGGACTAGCGGGAGGGCTAGTTACAATGAGCAGTTCTTC.